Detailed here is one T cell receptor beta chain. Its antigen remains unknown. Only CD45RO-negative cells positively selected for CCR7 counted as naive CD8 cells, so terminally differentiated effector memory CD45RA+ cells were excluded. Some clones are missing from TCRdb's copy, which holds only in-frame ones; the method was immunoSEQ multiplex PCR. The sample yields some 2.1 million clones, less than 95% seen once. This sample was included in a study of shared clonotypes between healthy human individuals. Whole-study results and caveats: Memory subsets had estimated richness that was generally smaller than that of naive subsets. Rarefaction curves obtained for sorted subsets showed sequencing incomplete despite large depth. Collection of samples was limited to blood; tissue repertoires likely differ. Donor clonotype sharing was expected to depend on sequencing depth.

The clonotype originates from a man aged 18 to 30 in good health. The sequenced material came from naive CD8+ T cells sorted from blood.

CDR3 region: CAWASVNYGYTF. CDR3 nucleotides: TGTGCCTGGGCGAGCGTGAACTATGGCTACACCTTC. This chain uses TRBV30 with TRBJ1-2; D uncertain. V lost 5 bases, J lost 2 bases, and 9 bases lay in between. The CDR3 runs to 12 residues. Germline V CDR1 and CDR2: GTSNPN, SVGIG (reference sequence).